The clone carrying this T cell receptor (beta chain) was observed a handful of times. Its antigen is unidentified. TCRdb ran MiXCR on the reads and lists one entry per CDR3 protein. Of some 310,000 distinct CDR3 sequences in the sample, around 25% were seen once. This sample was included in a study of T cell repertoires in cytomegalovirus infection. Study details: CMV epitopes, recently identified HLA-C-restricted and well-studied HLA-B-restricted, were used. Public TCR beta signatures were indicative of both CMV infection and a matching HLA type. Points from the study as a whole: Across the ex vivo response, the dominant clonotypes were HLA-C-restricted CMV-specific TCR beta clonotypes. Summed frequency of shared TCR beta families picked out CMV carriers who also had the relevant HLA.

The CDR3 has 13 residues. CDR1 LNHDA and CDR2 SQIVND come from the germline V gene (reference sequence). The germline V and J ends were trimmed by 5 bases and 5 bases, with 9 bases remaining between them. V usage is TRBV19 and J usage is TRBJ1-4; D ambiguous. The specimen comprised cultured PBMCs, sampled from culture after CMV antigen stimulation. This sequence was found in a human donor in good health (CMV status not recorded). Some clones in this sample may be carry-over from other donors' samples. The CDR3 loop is CASSSEGNEKLFF. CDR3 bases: TGTGCCAGTAGTTCCGAAGGGAATGAAAAACTGTTTTTT.